A single sample gave rise to the 12 T cell receptor beta chains below, sequenced in a study of OX40 agonist ivuxolimab in advanced cancers. The method was immunoSEQ multiplex PCR; TCRdb's version includes in-frame clones alone and lacks a portion of them. The repertoire holds 20,000 to 25,000 clones, with around 84% as singletons. This material consisted of CD4+ or CD8+ T cells sorted from blood, taken in a trial of the OX40 agonist ivuxolimab. Every receptor here comes from an adult with an advanced solid tumor such as melanoma, head and neck, liver or kidney cancer.

This chain connects TRBV28 to TRBJ1-4, with D hard to call. CDR1 is MDHEN and CDR2 is SYDVKM in the germline V gene. The CDR3 loop spans 17 amino acids. V was clipped by 5 bases and J by 0 bases, with 16 bases between them. This CDR3 is CASSGPGGAATNEKLFF. The CDR3 DNA follows: TGTGCCAGCAGTGGTCCTGGCGGAGCCGCAACTAATGAAAAACTGTTTTTT.

This rearrangement joins TRBV27 to TRBJ2-1; D unresolved. CDR1 and CDR2 from the germline V gene are MNHEY and SMNVEV (reference sequence). The CDR3 sequence is 12 residues long. V lost 3 bases to trimming and J lost 2 bases, with 2 bases between them. The CDR3 sequence is CASSFTYNEQFF. The CDR3 bases are TGTGCCAGCAGTTTTACCTACAATGAGCAGTTCTTC.

This clone appeared once. The rearrangement links TRBV30 to TRBJ1-2; D uncertain. This CDR3 has 11 amino acids. V shed 3 bases and J shed 13 bases, with 15 bases lying between them. Germline CDR1 reads GTSNPN; CDR2 reads SVGIG (reference sequence). The CDR3 DNA follows: TGTGCCTGGAGACCGGCCAGTTCCAGCACCTTC. Its translation is CAWRPASSSTF.

The rearrangement joins TRBV10-3 to TRBJ2-1; 11 nucleotides line up with TRBD2. The CDR3 length is 15 residues. Germline trimming cut 6 bases from V and 8 bases from J; bases unmatched to any gene: 9. Germline V gene data show CDR1 as ENHRY and CDR2 as SYGVKD. CDR3 in DNA: TGTGCCATCAGCTCTCTAGCGGGGGGCCAGGATGAGCAGTTCTTC. It translates to CAISSLAGGQDEQFF.

The chain is built from TRBV6-5 and TRBJ1-1, with D perhaps TRBD1 (5 bases). The CDR3 loop spans 14 amino acids. The germline V and J ends were trimmed by 6 bases and 1 base, with 12 bases remaining between them. The germline gives CDR1 MNHEY, CDR2 SVGAGI. Here the CDR3 reads CASSRTGSNTEAFF. The CDR3 DNA is TGTGCCAGCAGCCGCACAGGCTCGAACACTGAAGCTTTCTTT.

The chain joins TRBV5-2 to TRBJ2-7; the table's D call, TRBD2, was not checked against the DNA. TRBV5-2 is assigned pseudogene status. The CDR3 sequence is 16 residues long. The CDR3 DNA is TGTGCCAGCAGCTTAGAGTTTAGTCAATCCCCCTACGAGCAGTACTTC. Encoded protein: CASSLEFSQSPYEQYF.

The rearrangement links TRBV19 to TRBJ2-7; weak D call: TRBD2 (5 bases). The germline V gene encodes CDR1 LNHDA and CDR2 SQIVND (reference sequence). The CDR3 is 17 residues long. The ends were cut back, 1 base at V and 0 bases at J, with 16 bases in the middle. CDR3 sequence reads: CASSIASGPLGSYEQYF. The CDR3 DNA follows: TGTGCCAGTAGTATAGCCAGCGGCCCCCTCGGCTCCTACGAGCAGTACTTC. Together with reference TRBV19 and TRBJ2-7, the CDR3 gives the full variable domain: DGGITQSPKYLFRKEGQNVTLSCEQNLNHDAMYWYRQDPGQGLRLIYYSQIVNDFQKGDIAEGYSVSREKKESFPLTVTSAQKNPTAFYLCASSIASGPLGSYEQYFGPGTRLTVT.

V is TRBV5-8 and J is TRBJ1-4; 7 bases line up with TRBD1. V was pared by 1 base and J by 8 bases, with 5 bases of the junction left unmatched. This CDR3 region has 14 residues. Germline values: CDR1 SGHTS, CDR2 YDEGEE. CDR3 sequence: CASSLRQGKEKLFF. CDR3 sequence (DNA): TGTGCCAGCAGCTTGAGACAGGGAAAGGAAAAACTGTTTTTT.

The chain recombines TRBV11-2 with TRBJ1-5; D is unclear. This CDR3 comprises 14 residues. The germline gives CDR1 SGHAT, CDR2 FQNNGV. Trimming pared 2 bases from V and 4 bases from J, leaving 9 bases between. The CDR3 DNA reads as TGTGCCAGCAGCTTACTGGGTGGAAATCAGCCCCAGCATTTT. Translating gives CASSLLGGNQPQHF.

The J gene is TRBJ2-5, the V gene TRBV13; D may be TRBD1 or TRBD2 (6 bases each). This CDR3 is built from 14 residues. V lost 1 base to trimming and J lost 5 bases, with 11 bases between them. Germline assignment: CDR1 PRHDT and CDR2 FYEKMQ (reference sequence). CDR3 coding DNA: TGTGCCAGCAGCTTAGTAGGGGGGCGGGAGACCCAGTACTTC. It specifies CASSLVGGRETQYF.

This clone was picked up a small number of times. This chain uses TRBV9 with TRBJ1-2; tentative D call: TRBD1 (6 bases). The CDR3 contains 15 residues. CDR1 and CDR2 (germline): SGDLS, YYNGEE. V dropped 0 bases and J dropped 5 bases, with 14 bases sitting between them. The CDR3 is CASSVAAQGPYGYTF. The DNA for the CDR3 is TGTGCCAGCAGCGTAGCCGCACAGGGCCCATATGGCTACACCTTC. Based on the CDR3 plus reference TRBV9 and TRBJ1-2, the full variable domain is DSGVTQTPKHLITATGQRVTLRCSPRSGDLSVYWYQQSLDQGLQFLIQYYNGEERAKGNILERFSAQQFPDLHSELNLSSLELGDSALYFCASSVAAQGPYGYTFGSGTRLTVV.

The chain's CDR3 is CASRPPGAPNEQFF. For the CDR3, the DNA is TGTGCCAGCAGGCCCCCCGGGGCACCTAATGAGCAGTTCTTC. The chain employs TRBV6-1 and TRBJ2-1, with D possibly being TRBD1 or TRBD2 (5 bases each). The germline V gene encodes CDR1 MNHNS and CDR2 SASEGT. This CDR3 has 14 residues. V gave up 6 bases and J gave up 7 bases, with 16 bases separating them.